This T cell receptor beta chain was profiled in a study of shared clonotypes between healthy human individuals. CDR1 and CDR2 from the germline V gene are GTSNPN and SVGIG (reference sequence). Trimming took off 3 bases at V and 3 bases at J, with 8 bases between the two ends. The CDR3 contains 12 residues. Profiled with immunoSEQ multiplex PCR; TCRdb holds only in-frame clones, not every one. The repertoire includes 2 million or so clones, 90% to 95% of them detected once, and roughly 0.13% sits in the top ten. Sequenced sample: naive CD4+ T cells sorted from blood. The subset denotes: CD45RA+ positively selected. The receptor comes from a man aged 18 to 30 in good health. The rearrangement uses TRBV30 and TRBJ1-1, with a possible D match to TRBD1 (5 bases). CDR3 sequence reads: CAWSQGDTEAFF. The CDR3, as DNA: TGTGCCTGGAGCCAGGGCGACACTGAAGCTTTCTTT.